The clone carrying this TCR beta chain was found many times. Its cognate antigen is unknown. This record comes from a study of metastatic and nonmetastatic thyroid tumors. About the research overall: Samples came from malignant and benign thyroid patients, and repertoires were compared across blood and tumor or nodule tissue.

Points from the study as a whole: The study reportedly found significantly higher TCR beta diversity in malignant thyroid tumors than benign nodules, in blood and tumor.

With 6 bases clipped from V and 1 base from J, the junction kept 5 bases outside the gene matches. The CDR3 is 14 residues long. Germline loops: CDR1 MDHEN, CDR2 SYDVKM. Authors' processing steps: Using the CDR3 differences seen across clinicopathological groups, the authors built a distant-metastasis classifier for papillary thyroid cancer, which was meant to discriminate distant-metastatic patients. TCRdb re-called the PCR reads with MiXCR. Clone size and V and J calls follow TCRdb, not the original study. The table shows some 33,000 clones, with roughly 7.1% occurring only once. Before thyroid surgery, none of the patients had received any treatment.

What was sequenced was blood. This sequence was found in a female donor with papillary thyroid cancer or a benign thyroid nodule (not recorded which). Some clones in this sample may be carry-over from other donors' samples. The chain employs TRBV28 and TRBJ1-1, with TRBD1 matching over 7 bases. The DNA of the CDR3 is TGTGCCAGCAGATCTTGGACAGGGAACACTGAAGCTTTCTTT. Protein sequence: CASRSWTGNTEAFF.